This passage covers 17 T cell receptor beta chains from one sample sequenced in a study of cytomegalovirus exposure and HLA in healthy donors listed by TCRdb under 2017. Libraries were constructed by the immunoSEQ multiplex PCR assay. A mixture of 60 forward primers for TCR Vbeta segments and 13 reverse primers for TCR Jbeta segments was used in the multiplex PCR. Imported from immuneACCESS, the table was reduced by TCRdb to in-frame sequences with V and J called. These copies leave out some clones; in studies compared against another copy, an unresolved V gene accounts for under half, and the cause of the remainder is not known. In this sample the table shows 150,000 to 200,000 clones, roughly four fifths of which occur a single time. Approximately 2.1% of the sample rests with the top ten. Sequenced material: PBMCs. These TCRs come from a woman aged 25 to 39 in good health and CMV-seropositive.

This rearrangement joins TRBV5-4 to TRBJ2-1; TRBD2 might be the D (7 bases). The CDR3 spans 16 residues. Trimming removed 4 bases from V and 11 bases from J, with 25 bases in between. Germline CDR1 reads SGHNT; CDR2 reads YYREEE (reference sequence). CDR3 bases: TGTGCCAGCAGCGCCCGGGGGGATGGGGGGGCAGGAAAGCAGTTCTTC. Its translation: CASSARGDGGAGKQFF.

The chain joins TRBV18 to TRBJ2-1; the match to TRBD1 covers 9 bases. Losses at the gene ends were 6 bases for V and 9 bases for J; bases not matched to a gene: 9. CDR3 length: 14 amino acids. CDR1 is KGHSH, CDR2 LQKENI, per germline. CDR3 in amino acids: CASSLTGGRSEQFF. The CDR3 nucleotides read TGTGCCAGCTCCTTGACAGGGGGGAGGTCTGAGCAGTTCTTC.

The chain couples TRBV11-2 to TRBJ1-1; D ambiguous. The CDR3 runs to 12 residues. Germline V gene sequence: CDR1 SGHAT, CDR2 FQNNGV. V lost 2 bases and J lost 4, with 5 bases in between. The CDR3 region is CASSLHVTEAFF. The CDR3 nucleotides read TGTGCCAGCAGCTTACATGTCACTGAAGCTTTCTTT. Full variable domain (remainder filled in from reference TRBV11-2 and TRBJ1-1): EAGVAQSPRYKIIEKRQSVAFWCNPISGHATLYWYQQILGQGPKLLIQFQNNGVVDDSQLPKDRFSAERLKGVDSTLKIQPAKLEDSAVYLCASSLHVTEAFFGQGTRLTVV.

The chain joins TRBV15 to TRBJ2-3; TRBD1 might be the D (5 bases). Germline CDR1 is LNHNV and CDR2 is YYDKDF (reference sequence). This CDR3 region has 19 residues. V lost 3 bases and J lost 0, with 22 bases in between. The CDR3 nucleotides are TGTGCCACCAGCAGCCAGGGCTCCCTTATCCAAACTAGCACAGATACGCAGTATTTT. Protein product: CATSSQGSLIQTSTDTQYF.

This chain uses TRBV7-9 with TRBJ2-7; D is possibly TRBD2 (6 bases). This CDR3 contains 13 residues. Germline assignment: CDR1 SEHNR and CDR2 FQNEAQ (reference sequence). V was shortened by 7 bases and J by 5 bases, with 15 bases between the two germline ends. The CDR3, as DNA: TGTGCCAGCACTTGGGGGGTCGGTAACGAGCAGTACTTC. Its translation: CASTWGVGNEQYF.

In nucleotides, the CDR3 is TGCGCCAGCAGCTTTACTAGTCCCACCGGGGAGCTGTTTTTT. Amino acid sequence: CASSFTSPTGELFF. J is TRBJ2-2 and V is TRBV5-1, with D perhaps TRBD2 (5 bases). The CDR3 consists of 14 residues. The V and J ends lost 2 bases and 4 bases respectively, with 9 bases between them. From germline, CDR1 is SGHRS and CDR2 YFSETQ. Full variable domain (rest looked up from reference TRBV5-1 and TRBJ2-2): KAGVTQTPRYLIKTRGQQVTLSCSPISGHRSVSWYQQTPGQGLQFLFEYFSETQRNKGNFPGRFSGRQFSNSRSEMNVSTLELGDSALYLCASSFTSPTGELFFGEGSRLTVL.

CDR3: CASSIVQFPNVRPQHF. CDR3 DNA sequence: TGTGCCAGTAGTATAGTACAGTTCCCAAACGTACGGCCCCAGCATTTT. V is TRBV19 and J is TRBJ1-5, with D unresolved. Germline V lookup: CDR1 LNHDA, CDR2 SQIVND (reference sequence). V lost 1 base and J 9 bases, leaving 19 bases between the germline ends. The CDR3 spans 16 residues.

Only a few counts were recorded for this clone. This CDR3 reads CAWNPGGYTEAFF. CDR3 nucleotides: TGTGCCTGGAACCCCGGGGGGTACACTGAAGCTTTCTTT. The J gene is TRBJ1-1, the V gene TRBV30; a weak D match, TRBD1 (5 bases). Germline lookup yields CDR1 GTSNPN and CDR2 SVGIG (reference sequence). The CDR3 has 13 amino acids. V lost 4 bases, J lost 3 bases, and 12 bases lay in between.

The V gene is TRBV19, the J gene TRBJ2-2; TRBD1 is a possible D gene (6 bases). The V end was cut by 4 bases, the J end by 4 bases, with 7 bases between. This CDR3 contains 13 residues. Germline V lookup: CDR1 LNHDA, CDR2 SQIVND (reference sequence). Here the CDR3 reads CASSTTGTGELFF. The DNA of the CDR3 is TGTGCCAGTAGTACGACAGGCACCGGGGAGCTGTTTTTT.

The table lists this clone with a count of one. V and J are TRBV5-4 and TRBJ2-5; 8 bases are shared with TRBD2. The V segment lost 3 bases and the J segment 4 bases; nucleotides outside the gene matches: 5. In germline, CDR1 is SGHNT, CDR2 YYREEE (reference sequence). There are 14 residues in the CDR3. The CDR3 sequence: CASSSTSELETQYF. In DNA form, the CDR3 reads TGTGCCAGCAGCTCGACTAGCGAGCTAGAGACCCAGTACTTC. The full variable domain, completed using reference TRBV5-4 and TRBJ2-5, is ETGVTQSPTHLIKTRGQQVTLRCSSQSGHNTVSWYQQALGQGPQFIFQYYREEENGRGNFPPRFSGLQFPNYSSELNVNALELDDSALYLCASSSTSELETQYFGPGTRLLVL.

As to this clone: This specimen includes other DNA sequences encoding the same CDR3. CDR3 amino acids: CASSLGGQSNSPLHF. In DNA, the CDR3 is TGTGCCAGCAGCTTAGGGGGACAGAGTAATTCACCCCTCCACTTT. This rearrangement joins TRBV7-8 to TRBJ1-6; 7 bases fit TRBD1. Germline CDR1 reads SGHVS; CDR2 reads FQNEAQ. J lost 6 bases, V lost 1 base, and 3 bases had no gene match. CDR3 length equals 15 residues.

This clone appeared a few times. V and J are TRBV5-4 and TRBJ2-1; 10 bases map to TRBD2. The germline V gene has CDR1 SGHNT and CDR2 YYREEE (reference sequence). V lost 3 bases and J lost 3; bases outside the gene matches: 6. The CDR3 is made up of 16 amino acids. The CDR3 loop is CASSSRASGGYNEQFF. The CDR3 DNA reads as TGTGCCAGCAGCTCTAGAGCTAGCGGGGGCTACAATGAGCAGTTCTTC.

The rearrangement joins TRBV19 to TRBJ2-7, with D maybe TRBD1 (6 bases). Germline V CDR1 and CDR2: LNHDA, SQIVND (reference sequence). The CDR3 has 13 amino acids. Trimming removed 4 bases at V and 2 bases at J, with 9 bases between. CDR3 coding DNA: TGTGCCAGTAGTAGACAGGCCGCCTACGAGCAGTACTTC. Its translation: CASSRQAAYEQYF. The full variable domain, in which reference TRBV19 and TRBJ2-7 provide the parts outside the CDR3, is DGGITQSPKYLFRKEGQNVTLSCEQNLNHDAMYWYRQDPGQGLRLIYYSQIVNDFQKGDIAEGYSVSREKKESFPLTVTSAQKNPTAFYLCASSRQAAYEQYFGPGTRLTVT.

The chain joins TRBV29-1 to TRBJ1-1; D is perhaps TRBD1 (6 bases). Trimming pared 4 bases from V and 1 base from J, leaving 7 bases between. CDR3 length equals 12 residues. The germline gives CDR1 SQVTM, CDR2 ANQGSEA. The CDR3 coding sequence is TGCAGCGTTGGACAGGCGAACACTGAAGCTTTCTTT. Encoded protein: CSVGQANTEAFF.

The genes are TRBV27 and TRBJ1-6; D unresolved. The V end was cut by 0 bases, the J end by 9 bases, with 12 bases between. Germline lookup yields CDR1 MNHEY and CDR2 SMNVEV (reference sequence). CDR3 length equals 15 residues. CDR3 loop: CASSLSGDFSSPLHF. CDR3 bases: TGTGCCAGCAGTTTATCCGGGGATTTTAGTTCACCCCTCCACTTT.

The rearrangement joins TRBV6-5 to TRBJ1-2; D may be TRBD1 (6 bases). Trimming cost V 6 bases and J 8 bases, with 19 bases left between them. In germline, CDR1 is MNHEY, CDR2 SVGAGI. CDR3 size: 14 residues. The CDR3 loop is CASSPRTATAGYTF. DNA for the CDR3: TGTGCCAGCAGCCCAAGGACAGCAACGGCGGGCTACACCTTC.

DNA of the CDR3: TGTGCCAGCAGCTTATGGACAGTTATGAACACTGAAGCTTTCTTT. This gives the protein CASSLWTVMNTEAFF. The chain combines TRBV5-6 with TRBJ1-1; D perhaps matches TRBD1 (6 bases). The CDR3 has 15 residues. The V end lost 2 bases, the J end lost 0 bases, and 11 bases lay between the germline ends. Germline V gene sequence: CDR1 SGHDT, CDR2 YYEEEE.